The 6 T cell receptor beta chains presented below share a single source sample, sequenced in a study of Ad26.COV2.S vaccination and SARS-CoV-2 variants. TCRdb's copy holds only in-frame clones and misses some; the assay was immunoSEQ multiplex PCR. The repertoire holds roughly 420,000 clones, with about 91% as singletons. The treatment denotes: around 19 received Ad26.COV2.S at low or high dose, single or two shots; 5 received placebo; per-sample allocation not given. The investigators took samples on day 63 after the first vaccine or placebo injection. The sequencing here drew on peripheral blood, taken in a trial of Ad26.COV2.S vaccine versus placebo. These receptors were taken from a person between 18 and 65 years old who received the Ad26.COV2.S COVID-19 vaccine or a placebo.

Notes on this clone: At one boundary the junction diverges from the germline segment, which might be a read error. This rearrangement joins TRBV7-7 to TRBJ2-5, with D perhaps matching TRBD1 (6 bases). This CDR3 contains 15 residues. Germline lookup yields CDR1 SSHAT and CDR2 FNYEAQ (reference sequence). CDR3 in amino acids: CASSPKLGQRETQYF. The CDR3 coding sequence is TGTGCTAGCAGCCCTAAGTTAGGACAGAGAGAGACCCAGTACTTC.

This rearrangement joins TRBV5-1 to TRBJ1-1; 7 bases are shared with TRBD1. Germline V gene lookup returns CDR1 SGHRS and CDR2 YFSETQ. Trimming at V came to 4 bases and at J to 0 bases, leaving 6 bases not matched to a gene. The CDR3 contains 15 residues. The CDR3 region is CASSPTQGMNTEAFF. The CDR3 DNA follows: TGCGCCAGCAGCCCGACACAGGGGATGAACACTGAAGCTTTCTTT.

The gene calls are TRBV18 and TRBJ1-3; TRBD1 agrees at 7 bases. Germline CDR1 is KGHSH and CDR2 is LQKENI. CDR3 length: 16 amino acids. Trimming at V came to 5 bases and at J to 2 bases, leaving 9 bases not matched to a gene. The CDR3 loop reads CASSTMRGQTGNTIYF. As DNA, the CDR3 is TGTGCCAGCTCAACGATGAGGGGGCAAACTGGAAACACCATATATTTT.

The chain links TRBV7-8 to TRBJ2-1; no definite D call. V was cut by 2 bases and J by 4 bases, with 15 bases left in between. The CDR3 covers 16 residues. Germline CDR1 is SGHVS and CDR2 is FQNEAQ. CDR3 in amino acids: CASSLRIRPRYNEQFF. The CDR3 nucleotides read TGTGCCAGCAGCTTAAGGATACGGCCGCGATACAATGAGCAGTTCTTC.

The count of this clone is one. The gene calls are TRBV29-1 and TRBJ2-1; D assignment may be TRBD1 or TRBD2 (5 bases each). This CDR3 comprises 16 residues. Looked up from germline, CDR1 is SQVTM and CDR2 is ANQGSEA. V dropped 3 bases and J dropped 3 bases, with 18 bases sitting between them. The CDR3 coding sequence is TGCAGCGTTGAGCCCGGGACGGGATCCAACTACAATGAGCAGTTCTTC. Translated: CSVEPGTGSNYNEQFF.

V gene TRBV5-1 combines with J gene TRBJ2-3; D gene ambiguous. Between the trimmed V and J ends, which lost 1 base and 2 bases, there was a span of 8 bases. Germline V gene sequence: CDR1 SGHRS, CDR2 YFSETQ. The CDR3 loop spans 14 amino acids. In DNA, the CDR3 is TGCGCCAGCAGCTTGTCAGCCTACACAGATACGCAGTATTTT. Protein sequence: CASSLSAYTDTQYF. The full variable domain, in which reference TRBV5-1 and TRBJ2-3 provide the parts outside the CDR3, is KAGVTQTPRYLIKTRGQQVTLSCSPISGHRSVSWYQQTPGQGLQFLFEYFSETQRNKGNFPGRFSGRQFSNSRSEMNVSTLELGDSALYLCASSLSAYTDTQYFGPGTRLTVL.